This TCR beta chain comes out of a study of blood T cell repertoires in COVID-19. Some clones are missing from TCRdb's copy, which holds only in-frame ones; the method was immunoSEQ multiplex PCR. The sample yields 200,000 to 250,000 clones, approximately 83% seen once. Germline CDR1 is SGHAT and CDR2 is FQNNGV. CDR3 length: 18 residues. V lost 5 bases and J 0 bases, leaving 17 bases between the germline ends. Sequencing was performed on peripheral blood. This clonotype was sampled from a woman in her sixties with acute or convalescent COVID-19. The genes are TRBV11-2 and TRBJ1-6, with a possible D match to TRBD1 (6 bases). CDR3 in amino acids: CASSEREGGSSYNSPLHF. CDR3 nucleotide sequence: TGTGCCAGCAGCGAGAGGGAGGGGGGGAGCTCCTATAATTCACCCCTCCACTTT.